The text below deals with one T cell receptor (beta chain). Its antigen is not known. The sample originates from a study of cytomegalovirus exposure and HLA in healthy donors. Broader study findings: It has been reported that TCR beta sequences accurately predicted the HLA-A and HLA-B alleles of most subjects. Analysis performed later found roughly 18,000 TCR beta sequences associated with HLA alleles at 0.05 false discovery rate. Available immune exposure information was restricted to CMV serostatus only.

Healthy donors of bone marrow made up the group. This CDR3 comprises 17 residues. V shed 1 base and J shed 8 bases, with 20 bases lying between them. Germline assignment: CDR1 SEHNR and CDR2 FQNEAQ (reference sequence). Amplification used 60 Vbeta primers and 13 Jbeta primers. Sequenced by immunoSEQ multiplex PCR; TCRdb stores in-frame clones only, minus some. The table lists tens of thousands of clones, approximately 70% of them singletons, with approximately 2.3% in the top ten. The sequenced sample consisted of PBMCs. The origin of this receptor is a man aged 30 to 39 in good health and CMV-seronegative. V and J are TRBV7-9 and TRBJ1-4; tentative D call: TRBD1 (6 bases). This chain's CDR3 is CASSLDYGTSVTEKLFF. The CDR3 DNA sequence: TGTGCCAGCAGCTTAGATTACGGGACAAGTGTGACGGAAAAACTGTTTTTT.